This T cell receptor beta chain emerged from a study of T cells in Graves' hyperthyroidism and ophthalmopathy. Germline loops: CDR1 MRHNA, CDR2 SNTAGT. This CDR3 comprises 15 residues. The V and J ends lost 2 bases and 0 bases respectively, with 7 bases between them. Authors of the study amplified TCR beta CDR3 regions from RNA transcripts. Researchers ran a first-round RT-PCR on the TCR CDR3 using the HTBI primer set. Via MiXCR, TCRdb re-called the multiplex PCR reads, giving one row per CDR3 protein. The sample yields more than 450,000 distinct CDR3 sequences, around 13% seen once. This clonotype was seen a few times.

The chain uses TRBV6-4 and TRBJ2-2, with no clear D. The receptor comes from a woman aged 35 to 49 with Graves' hyperthyroidism. The sequencing sample was made of blood. The CDR3 DNA is TGTGCCAGCAGTGACGATGTTACGAACACCGGGGAGCTGTTTTTT. This codes for CASSDDVTNTGELFF.